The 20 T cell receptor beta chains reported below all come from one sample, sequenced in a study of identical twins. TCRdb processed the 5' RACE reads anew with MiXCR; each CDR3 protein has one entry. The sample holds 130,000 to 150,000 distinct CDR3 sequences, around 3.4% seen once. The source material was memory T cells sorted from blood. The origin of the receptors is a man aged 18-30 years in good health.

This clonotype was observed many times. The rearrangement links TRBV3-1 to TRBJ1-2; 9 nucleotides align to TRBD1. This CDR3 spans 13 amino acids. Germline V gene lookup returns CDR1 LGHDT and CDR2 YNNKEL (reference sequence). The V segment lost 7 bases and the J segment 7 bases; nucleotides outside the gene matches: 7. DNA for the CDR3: TGTGCCAGCACCAGTGGGACAGGGAGTGGCTACACCTTC. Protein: CASTSGTGSGYTF. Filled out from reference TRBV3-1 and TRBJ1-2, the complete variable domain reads DTAVSQTPKYLVTQMGNDKSIKCEQNLGHDTMYWYKQDSKKFLKIMFSYNNKELIINETVPNRFSPKSPDKAHLNLHINSLELGDSAVYFCASTSGTGSGYTFGSGTRLTVV.

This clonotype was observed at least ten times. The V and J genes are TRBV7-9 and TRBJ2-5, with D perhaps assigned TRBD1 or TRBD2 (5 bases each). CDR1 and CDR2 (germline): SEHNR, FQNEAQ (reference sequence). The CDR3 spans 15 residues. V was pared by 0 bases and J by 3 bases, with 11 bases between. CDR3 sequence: CASSLAGTVKETQYF. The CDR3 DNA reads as TGTGCCAGCAGCTTAGCCGGGACGGTGAAAGAGACCCAGTACTTC.

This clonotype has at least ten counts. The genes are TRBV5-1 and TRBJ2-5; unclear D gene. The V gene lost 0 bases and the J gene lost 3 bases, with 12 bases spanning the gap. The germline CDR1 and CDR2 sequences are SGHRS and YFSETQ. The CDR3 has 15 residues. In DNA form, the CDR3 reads TGCGCCAGCAGCTTGGAGGGCCATTCCAAAGAGACCCAGTACTTC. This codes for CASSLEGHSKETQYF.

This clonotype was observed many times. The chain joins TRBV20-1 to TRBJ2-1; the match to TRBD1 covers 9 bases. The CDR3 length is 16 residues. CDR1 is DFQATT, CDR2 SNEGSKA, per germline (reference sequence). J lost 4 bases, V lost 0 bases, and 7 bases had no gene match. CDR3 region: CSARDIDRGVYNEQFF. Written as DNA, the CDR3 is TGCAGTGCTAGAGACATAGACAGGGGGGTTTACAATGAGCAGTTCTTC.

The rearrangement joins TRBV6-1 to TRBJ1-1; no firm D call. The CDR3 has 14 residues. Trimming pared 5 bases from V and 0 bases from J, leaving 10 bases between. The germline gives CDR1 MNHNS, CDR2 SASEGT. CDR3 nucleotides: TGTGCCAGCAGTCGAGGCAATATGAACACTGAAGCTTTCTTT. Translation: CASSRGNMNTEAFF.

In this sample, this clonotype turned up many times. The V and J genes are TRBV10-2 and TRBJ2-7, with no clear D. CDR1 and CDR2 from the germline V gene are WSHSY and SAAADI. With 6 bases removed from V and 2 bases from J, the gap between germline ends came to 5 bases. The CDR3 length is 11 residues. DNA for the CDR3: TGCGCCAGCAGGGGTGCCTACGAGCAGTACGTC. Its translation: CASRGAYEQYV.

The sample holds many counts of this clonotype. The CDR3 here is CASSYDGYTF. CDR3 nucleotide sequence: TGTGCCAGCAGTTATGATGGCTACACCTTC. The chain has TRBV28 and TRBJ1-2, with D hard to call. Germline CDR1 is MDHEN and CDR2 is SYDVKM. V was cut by 4 bases and J by 6 bases, with 3 bases left in between. CDR3 length: 10 residues.

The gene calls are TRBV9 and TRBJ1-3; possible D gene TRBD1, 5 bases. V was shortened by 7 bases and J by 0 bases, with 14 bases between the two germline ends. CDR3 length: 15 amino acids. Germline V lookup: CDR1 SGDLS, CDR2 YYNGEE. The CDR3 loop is CASSRDSSSGNTIYF. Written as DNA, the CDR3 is TGTGCCAGCTCCCGGGACTCCTCCTCTGGAAACACCATATATTTT.

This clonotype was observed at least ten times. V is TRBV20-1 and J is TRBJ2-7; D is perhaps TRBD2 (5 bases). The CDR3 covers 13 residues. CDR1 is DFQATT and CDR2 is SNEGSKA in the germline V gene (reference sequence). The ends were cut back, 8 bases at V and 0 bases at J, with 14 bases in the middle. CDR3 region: CSSPSGSSYEQYF. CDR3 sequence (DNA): TGCAGTTCCCCAAGCGGTAGCTCCTACGAGCAGTACTTC.

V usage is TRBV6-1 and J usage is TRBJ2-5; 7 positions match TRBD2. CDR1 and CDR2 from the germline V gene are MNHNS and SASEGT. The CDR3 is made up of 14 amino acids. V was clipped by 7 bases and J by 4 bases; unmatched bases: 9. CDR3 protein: CASTSTSIAETQYF. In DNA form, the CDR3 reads TGTGCCAGCACATCGACTAGCATCGCAGAGACCCAGTACTTC.

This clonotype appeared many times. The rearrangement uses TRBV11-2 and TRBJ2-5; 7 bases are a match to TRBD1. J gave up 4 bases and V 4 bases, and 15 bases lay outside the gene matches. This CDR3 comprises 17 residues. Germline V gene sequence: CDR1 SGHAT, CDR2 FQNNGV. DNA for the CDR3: TGTGCCAGCAGCTCTCTCTCCGGGACAGAACGTAGAGAGACCCAGTACTTC. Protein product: CASSSLSGTERRETQYF.

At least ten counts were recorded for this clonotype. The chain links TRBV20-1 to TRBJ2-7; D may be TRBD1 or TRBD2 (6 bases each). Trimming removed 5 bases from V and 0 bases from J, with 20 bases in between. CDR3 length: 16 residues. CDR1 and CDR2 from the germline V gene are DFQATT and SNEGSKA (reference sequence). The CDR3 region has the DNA TGCAGTGCTGGGGGGCGGGGAAAGCGGATCTCCTACGAGCAGTACTTC. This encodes CSAGGRGKRISYEQYF.

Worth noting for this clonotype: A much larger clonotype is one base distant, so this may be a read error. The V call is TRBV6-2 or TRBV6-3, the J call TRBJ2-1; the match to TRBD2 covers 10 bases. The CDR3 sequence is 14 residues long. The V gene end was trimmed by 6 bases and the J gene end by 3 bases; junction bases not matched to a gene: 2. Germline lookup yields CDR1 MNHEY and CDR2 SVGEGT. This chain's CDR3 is CASRAGGDYNEQFF. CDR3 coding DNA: TGTGCCAGCAGAGCGGGAGGGGACTACAATGAGCAGTTCTTC.

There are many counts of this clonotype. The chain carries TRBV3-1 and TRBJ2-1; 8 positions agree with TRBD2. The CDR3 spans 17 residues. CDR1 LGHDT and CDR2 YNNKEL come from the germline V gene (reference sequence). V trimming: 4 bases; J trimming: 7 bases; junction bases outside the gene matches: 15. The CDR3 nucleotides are TGTGCCAGCAGCCCTTTCGTGACCGGGACTAGGTTGAATGAGCAGTTCTTC. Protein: CASSPFVTGTRLNEQFF.

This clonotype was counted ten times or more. This CDR3 reads CASSFMTEQFF. DNA of the CDR3: TGTGCCAGCAGCTTCATGACGGAGCAGTTCTTC. This chain connects TRBV7-9 to TRBJ2-1; D gene ambiguous. The CDR3 spans 11 residues. Germline V gene sequence: CDR1 SEHNR, CDR2 FQNEAQ (reference sequence). Trimming stripped 3 bases from V and 10 bases from J, with 7 bases between.

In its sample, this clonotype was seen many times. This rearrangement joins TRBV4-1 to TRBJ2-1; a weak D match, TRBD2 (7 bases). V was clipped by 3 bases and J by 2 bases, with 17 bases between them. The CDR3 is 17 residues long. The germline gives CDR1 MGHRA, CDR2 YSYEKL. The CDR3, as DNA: TGCGCCAGCAGCCAGGGGGGGGCGGGAGAACCCTACAATGAGCAGTTCTTC. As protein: CASSQGGAGEPYNEQFF.

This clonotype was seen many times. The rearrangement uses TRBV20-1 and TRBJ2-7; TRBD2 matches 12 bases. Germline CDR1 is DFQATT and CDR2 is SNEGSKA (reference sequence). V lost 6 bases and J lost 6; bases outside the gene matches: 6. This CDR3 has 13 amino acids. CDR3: CSATTSGSPEQYF. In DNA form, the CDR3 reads TGCAGTGCCACGACTAGCGGGAGTCCCGAGCAGTACTTC.

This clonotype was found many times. The chain's CDR3 is CSARDRWGNNEKLFF. CDR3 nucleotides: TGCAGTGCTAGAGATAGGTGGGGGAACAATGAAAAACTGTTTTTT. The chain employs TRBV20-1 and TRBJ1-4, with a possible D match to TRBD1 (5 bases). Germline lookup yields CDR1 DFQATT and CDR2 SNEGSKA (reference sequence). The CDR3 runs 15 residues. Trimming took off 0 bases at V and 5 bases at J, with 13 bases between the two ends.

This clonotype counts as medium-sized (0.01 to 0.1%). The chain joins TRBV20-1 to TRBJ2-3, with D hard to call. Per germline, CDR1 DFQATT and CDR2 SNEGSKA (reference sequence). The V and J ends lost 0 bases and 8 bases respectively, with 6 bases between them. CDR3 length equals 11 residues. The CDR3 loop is CSARDPSTQYF. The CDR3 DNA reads TGCAGTGCTAGAGACCCAAGTACGCAGTATTTT.

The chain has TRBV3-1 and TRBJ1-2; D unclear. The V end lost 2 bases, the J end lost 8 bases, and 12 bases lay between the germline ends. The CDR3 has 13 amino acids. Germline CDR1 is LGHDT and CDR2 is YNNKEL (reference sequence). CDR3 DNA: TGTGCCAGCAGCCAACCCGGGGAACAGGGCTACACCTTC. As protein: CASSQPGEQGYTF.